The source of this T cell receptor beta chain is a study of T cells in Graves' hyperthyroidism and ophthalmopathy. What was amplified from RNA transcripts were TCR beta CDR3 regions. During a first-round RT-PCR of the TCR CDR3, the HTBI primer set was used. TCRdb re-analysed the multiplex PCR reads in MiXCR, keeping a single row per CDR3 protein. The sample consists of nearly 600,000 distinct CDR3 sequences, around 14% of them appearing once. CDR3 length: 15 amino acids. The germline V gene encodes CDR1 SGHNT and CDR2 YYREEE (reference sequence). The trim removed 4 bases at V and 4 bases at J, leaving 4 bases unmatched. Diagnosing involved the use of clinical symptoms, serum thyroxine and TRAb, thyroid ultrasound and orbital computed tomography.

Sequenced sample: blood. This chain links TRBV5-4 with TRBJ1-4, with 10 bases aligning to TRBD1. This clonotype was obtained from a young woman with Graves' ophthalmopathy. For the CDR3, the DNA is TGTGCCAGCAGCCATGGGACAGGGGTTAATGAAAAACTGTTTTTT. It specifies CASSHGTGVNEKLFF.